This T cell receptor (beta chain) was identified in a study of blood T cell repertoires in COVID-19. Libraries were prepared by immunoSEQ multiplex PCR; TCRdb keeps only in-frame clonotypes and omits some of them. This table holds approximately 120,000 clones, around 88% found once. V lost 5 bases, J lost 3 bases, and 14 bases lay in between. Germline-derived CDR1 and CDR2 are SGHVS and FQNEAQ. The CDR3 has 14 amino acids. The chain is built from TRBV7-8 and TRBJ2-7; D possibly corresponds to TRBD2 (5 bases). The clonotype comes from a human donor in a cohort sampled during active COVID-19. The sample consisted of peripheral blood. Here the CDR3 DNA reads TGTGCCAGCAGCCTCGTGAGGACTGACTACGAGCAGTACTTC. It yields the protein CASSLVRTDYEQYF.